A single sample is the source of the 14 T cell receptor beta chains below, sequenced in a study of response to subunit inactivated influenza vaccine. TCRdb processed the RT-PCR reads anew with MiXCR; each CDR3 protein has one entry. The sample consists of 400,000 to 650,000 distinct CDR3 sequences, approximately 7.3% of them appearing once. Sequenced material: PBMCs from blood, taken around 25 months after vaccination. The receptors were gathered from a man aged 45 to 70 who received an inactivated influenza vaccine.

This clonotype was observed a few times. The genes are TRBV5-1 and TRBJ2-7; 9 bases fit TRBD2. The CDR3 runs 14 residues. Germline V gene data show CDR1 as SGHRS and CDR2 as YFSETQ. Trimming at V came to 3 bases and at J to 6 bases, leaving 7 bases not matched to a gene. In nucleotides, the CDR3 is TGCGCCAGCAGCTGGAAGACTAGCGGAGGCGAGCAGTACTTC. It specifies CASSWKTSGGEQYF.

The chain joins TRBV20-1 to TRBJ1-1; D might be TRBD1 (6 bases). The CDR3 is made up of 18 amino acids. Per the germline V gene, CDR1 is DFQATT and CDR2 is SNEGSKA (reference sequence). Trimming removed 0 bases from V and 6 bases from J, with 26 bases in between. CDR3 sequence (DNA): TGCAGTGCTAGAGATCGTAAACAGGGTGCCATGATTGACGCTGAAGCTTTCTTT. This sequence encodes CSARDRKQGAMIDAEAFF.

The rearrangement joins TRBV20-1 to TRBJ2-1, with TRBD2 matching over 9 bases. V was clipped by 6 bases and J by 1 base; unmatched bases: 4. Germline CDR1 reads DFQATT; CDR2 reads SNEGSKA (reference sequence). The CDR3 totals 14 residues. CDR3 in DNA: TGCAGTGCCCATAGCGGGAGTTCCTACAATGAGCAGTTCTTC. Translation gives CSAHSGSSYNEQFF.

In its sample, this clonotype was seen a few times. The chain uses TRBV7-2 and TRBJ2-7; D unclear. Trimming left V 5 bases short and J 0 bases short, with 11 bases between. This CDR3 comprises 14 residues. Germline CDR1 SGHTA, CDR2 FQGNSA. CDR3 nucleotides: TGTGCCAGCAGCGCACCATTAAGCTCCTACGAGCAGTACTTC. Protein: CASSAPLSSYEQYF.

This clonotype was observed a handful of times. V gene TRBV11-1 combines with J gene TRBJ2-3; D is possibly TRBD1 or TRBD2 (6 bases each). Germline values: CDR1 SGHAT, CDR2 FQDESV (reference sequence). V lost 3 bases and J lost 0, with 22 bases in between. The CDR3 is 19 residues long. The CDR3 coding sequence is TGTGCCAGCAGCTTCCGGGGGCCCTTGGGAGATTATAGCACAGATACGCAGTATTTT. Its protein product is CASSFRGPLGDYSTDTQYF. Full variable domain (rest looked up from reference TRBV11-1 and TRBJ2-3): EAEVAQSPRYKITEKSQAVAFWCDPISGHATLYWYRQILGQGPELLVQFQDESVVDDSQLPKDRFSAERLKGVDSTLKIQPAELGDSAMYLCASSFRGPLGDYSTDTQYFGPGTRLTVL.

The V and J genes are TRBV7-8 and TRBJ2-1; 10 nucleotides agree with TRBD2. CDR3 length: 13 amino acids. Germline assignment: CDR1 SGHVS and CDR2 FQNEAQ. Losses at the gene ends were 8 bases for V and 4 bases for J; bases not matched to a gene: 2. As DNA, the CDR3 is TGTGCCAGCGGGACTAGCGCTTACAATGAGCAGTTCTTC. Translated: CASGTSAYNEQFF.

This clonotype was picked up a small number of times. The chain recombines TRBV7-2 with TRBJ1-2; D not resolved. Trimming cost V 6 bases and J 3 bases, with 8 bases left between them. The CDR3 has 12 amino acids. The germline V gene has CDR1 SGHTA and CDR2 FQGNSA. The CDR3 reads CASSIGDYGYTF. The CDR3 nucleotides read TGTGCCAGCAGTATTGGGGACTATGGCTACACCTTC.

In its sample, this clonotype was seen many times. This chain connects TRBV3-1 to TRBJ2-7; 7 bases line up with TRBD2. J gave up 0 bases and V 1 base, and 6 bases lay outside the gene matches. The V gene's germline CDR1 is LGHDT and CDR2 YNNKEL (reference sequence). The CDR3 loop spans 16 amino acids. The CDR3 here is CASSQVRGRASYEQYF. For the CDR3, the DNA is TGTGCCAGCAGCCAAGTAAGAGGGAGGGCCTCCTACGAGCAGTACTTC.

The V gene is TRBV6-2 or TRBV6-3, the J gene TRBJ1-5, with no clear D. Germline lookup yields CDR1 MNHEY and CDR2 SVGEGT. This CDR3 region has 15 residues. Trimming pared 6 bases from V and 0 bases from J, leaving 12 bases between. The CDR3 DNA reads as TGTGCCAGCAGCCAACTCGATTATAGCAATCAGCCCCAGCATTTT. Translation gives CASSQLDYSNQPQHF.

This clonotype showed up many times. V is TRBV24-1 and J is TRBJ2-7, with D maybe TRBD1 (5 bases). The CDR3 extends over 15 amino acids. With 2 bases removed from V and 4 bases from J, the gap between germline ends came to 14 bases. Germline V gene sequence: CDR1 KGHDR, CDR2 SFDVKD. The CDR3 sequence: CATSDSGHNPYEQYF. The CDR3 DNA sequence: TGTGCCACCAGTGATTCAGGACACAATCCGTACGAGCAGTACTTC.

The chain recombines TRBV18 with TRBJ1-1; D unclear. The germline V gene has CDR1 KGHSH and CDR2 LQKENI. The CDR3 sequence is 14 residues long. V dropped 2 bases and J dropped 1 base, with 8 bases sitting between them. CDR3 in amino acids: CASSPNRQNTEAFF. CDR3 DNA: TGTGCCAGCTCACCAAATCGTCAGAACACTGAAGCTTTCTTT.

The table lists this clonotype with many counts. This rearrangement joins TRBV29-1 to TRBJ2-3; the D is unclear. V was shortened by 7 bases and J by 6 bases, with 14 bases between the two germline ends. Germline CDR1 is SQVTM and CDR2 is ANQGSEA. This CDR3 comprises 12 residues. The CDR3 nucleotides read TGCAGCGCGCACACAAGGGTGGATACGCAGTATTTT. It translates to CSAHTRVDTQYF.

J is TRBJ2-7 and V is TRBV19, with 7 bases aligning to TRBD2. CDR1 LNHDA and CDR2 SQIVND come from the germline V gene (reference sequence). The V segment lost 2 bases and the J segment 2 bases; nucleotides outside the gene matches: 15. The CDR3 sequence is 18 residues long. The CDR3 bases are TGTGCCAGTAGTATAAAATTCCCGACTCGCGGGGGAACCTACGAGCAGTACTTC. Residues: CASSIKFPTRGGTYEQYF.

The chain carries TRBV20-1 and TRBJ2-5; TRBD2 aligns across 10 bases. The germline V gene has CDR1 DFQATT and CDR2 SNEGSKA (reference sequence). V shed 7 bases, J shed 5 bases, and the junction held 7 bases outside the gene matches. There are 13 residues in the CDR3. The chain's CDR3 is CSDKRGGQETQYF. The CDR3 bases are TGCAGTGACAAGCGGGGGGGCCAGGAGACCCAGTACTTC.